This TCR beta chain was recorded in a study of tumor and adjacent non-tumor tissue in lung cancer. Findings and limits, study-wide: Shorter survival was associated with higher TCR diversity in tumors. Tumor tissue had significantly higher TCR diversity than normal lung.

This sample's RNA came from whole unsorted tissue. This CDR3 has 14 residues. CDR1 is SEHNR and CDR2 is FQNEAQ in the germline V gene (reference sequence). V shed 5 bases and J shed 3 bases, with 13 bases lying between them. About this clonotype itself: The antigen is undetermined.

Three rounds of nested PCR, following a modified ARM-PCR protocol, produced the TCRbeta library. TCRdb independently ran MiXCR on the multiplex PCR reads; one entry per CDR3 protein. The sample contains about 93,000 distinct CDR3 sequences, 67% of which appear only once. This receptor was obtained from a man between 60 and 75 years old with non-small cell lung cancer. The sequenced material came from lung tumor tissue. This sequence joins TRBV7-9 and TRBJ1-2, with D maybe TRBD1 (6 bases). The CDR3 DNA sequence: TGTGCCAGCAGCCCCCAATGGACAGACTATGGCTACACCTTC. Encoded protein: CASSPQWTDYGYTF.